This TCR beta chain is from a study of post-analysis software for immune sequencing data. A word on this clonotype: Its target is not known.

The study's findings and limits: Five TRBV segments were significantly more frequent in patients than in controls. TRBV5-6, TRBV5-1 and TRBV20-1 were among these segments. F measure showed strong co-clustering of same-batch samples.

There are 16 residues in the CDR3. V shed 0 bases and J 4 bases; nucleotides not matched to a gene: 11. From germline, CDR1 is DFQATT and CDR2 SNEGSKA (reference sequence). Researchers reported that TCR beta cDNA libraries carried unique molecular identifiers. TCRdb reprocessed the PCR reads with MiXCR, giving one entry per CDR3 protein. There are 450,000 or so distinct CDR3 sequences in the sample; under 55% occur only once, and 9% to 14% lies in the top ten. Sequencing used blood. The chain couples TRBV20-1 to TRBJ2-7; TRBD2 matches at 8 bases. This TCR came from a girl aged 5-17 years with multiple sclerosis. This CDR3 is CSARDASGSSYYEQYF. CDR3 nucleotide sequence: TGCAGTGCTAGAGATGCGAGCGGGAGTTCTTATTACGAGCAGTACTTC.